This T cell receptor beta chain was identified in a study of T cells in localized non-small cell lung cancer. Comments on this clone: What it binds is unknown.

The CDR3 is 14 residues long. V lost 5 bases to trimming and J lost 2 bases; unmatched junction nucleotides: 7. Per germline, CDR1 SGHNT and CDR2 YYREEE (reference sequence). The method was immunoSEQ multiplex PCR; TCRdb's version includes in-frame clones alone and lacks a portion of them. The top ten hold roughly two fifths of the sample, which has about 33,000 clones, around four fifths seen once. Points from the study as a whole: Heterogeneity remains possible because sequencing was limited to only one tumor region.

The genes are TRBV5-4 and TRBJ2-7, with TRBD2 matching 7 bases. The sample here was peripheral blood, taken before any cancer treatment. This receptor was taken from a male donor aged 60 or over with stage II squamous cell lung carcinoma. Written as DNA, the CDR3 is TGTGCCAGCAGACCGGGACTACCCGCCTACGAGCAGTACTTC. It translates to CASRPGLPAYEQYF. Looking up the rest from reference TRBV5-4 and TRBJ2-7 gives the full variable domain: ETGVTQSPTHLIKTRGQQVTLRCSSQSGHNTVSWYQQALGQGPQFIFQYYREEENGRGNFPPRFSGLQFPNYSSELNVNALELDDSALYLCASRPGLPAYEQYFGPGTRLTVT.